This T cell receptor (beta chain) was sequenced during a study of CD8+ T cells in alopecia areata. Stated treatment: oral pan-JAK inhibitor, 5-10 mg twice daily. Lesional scalp punch biopsies and peripheral blood came from alopecia areata patients. Points from the study as a whole: Scalp and blood samples kept many expanded lesional clones throughout tofacitinib. Scalp sample sequencing also detects resident alphabeta T cells of normal skin.

About this clone: Its antigen is as yet unknown.

cDNA serving as the sequencing template came from extracted, reverse transcribed RNA. The method was immunoSEQ multiplex PCR; TCRdb's version includes in-frame clones alone and lacks a portion of them. Here the sample spans 150,000 to 200,000 clones, just under 65% being singletons. The material sequenced was CD4+ T cells sorted from blood, taken around week 47, from a patient treated with tofacitinib. The receptor's source is a human donor with alopecia areata.

The CDR3 coding sequence is TGTGCCACGGCCGTACTCGATGAGACCCAGTACTTC. Translated: CATAVLDETQYF. V gene TRBV2 combines with J gene TRBJ2-5, with D unclear. The CDR3 runs to 12 residues. V lost 10 bases and J 5 bases, leaving 14 bases between the germline ends. Germline CDR1 reads SNHLY; CDR2 reads FYNNEI.